The rows below give T cell receptor beta chains drawn from one sample of a study of CD8 T cells in ankylosing spondylitis. From the 5' RACE reads, TCRdb called clonotypes with MiXCR, one entry per CDR3 protein. The table includes just over 300,000 distinct CDR3 sequences, less than 25% detected once. Material for sequencing was blood, either unsorted or a sorted T cell fraction (not recorded which). Receptors originate from a female donor with ankylosing spondylitis or in good health (not recorded which). CDR3s include the opening cysteine and the closing phenylalanine or tryptophan. Each record gives: D gene, V gene, J gene, clone size, CDR3 protein, CDR3 DNA. D genes are given only for firm matches. The size field is filled for only some rows; it gives once, few, many or a size class.

>.|TRBV29-1|TRBJ2-2|few
CSVWVSGNTGELFF
TGCAGCGTTTGGGTTAGCGGGAACACCGGGGAGCTGTTTTTT
>TRBD1|TRBV7-3|TRBJ1-1|few
CASSARGMNTEAFF
TGTGCCAGCAGCGCCAGGGGGATGAACACTGAAGCTTTCTTT
>.|TRBV5-1|TRBJ2-1|.
CASSLFGGTPNNEQFF
TGCGCCAGCAGCTTGTTTGGCGGGACCCCTAACAATGAGCAGTTCTTC
>TRBD2|TRBV5-1|TRBJ2-1|.
CASSLERIAGGWEQFF
TGCGCCAGCAGCTTGGAGAGGATAGCGGGAGGTTGGGAGCAGTTCTTC
>.|TRBV28|TRBJ2-2|.
CASSPTGPNTGELFF
TGTGCCAGCAGCCCGACAGGACCGAACACCGGGGAGCTGTTTTTT
>TRBD1|TRBV20-1|TRBJ1-1|many
CSAYRGYTEAFF
TGCAGTGCTTACAGGGGCTACACTGAAGCTTTCTTT
>.|TRBV11-1|TRBJ1-1|few
CASSLARGSAEAFF
TGTGCCAGCAGCTTGGCTCGGGGATCAGCTGAAGCTTTCTTT
>TRBD1|TRBV28|TRBJ1-1|.
CASTPTGNKNTEAFF
TGTGCCAGCACCCCGACAGGGAACAAGAACACTGAAGCTTTCTTT
>TRBD2|TRBV20-1|TRBJ2-1|.
CSARDPFAGGSYNEQFF
TGCAGTGCTAGAGATCCTTTCGCGGGGGGCTCCTACAATGAGCAGTTCTTC
>.|TRBV12-3/TRBV12-4|TRBJ1-2|.
CASSFYRLYGYTF
TGTGCCAGCAGTTTCTACAGACTTTATGGCTACACCTTC
>.|TRBV6-1|TRBJ2-7|many
CASSSSGGGGEQYF
TGTGCCAGCAGCTCGTCAGGGGGCGGGGGGGAGCAGTACTTC
>.|TRBV6-2/TRBV6-3|TRBJ2-7|few
CASSYSRHEQYF
TGTGCCAGCAGTTACTCGAGACACGAGCAGTACTTC
>.|TRBV6-6|TRBJ1-1|.
CASSYDFRQTAFF
TGTGCCAGCAGTTACGACTTCCGGCAGACGGCTTTCTTT
>.|TRBV27|TRBJ1-3|.
CASKSSSGNTIYF
TGTGCCAGCAAATCTAGCTCTGGAAACACCATATATTTT
>.|TRBV20-1|TRBJ1-6|few
CSASNRIFSYNSPLHF
TGCAGTGCTAGTAACAGGATCTTCTCCTATAATTCACCCCTCCACTTT
>.|TRBV3-1|TRBJ2-7|.
CASSQDRVSYEQYF
TGTGCCAGCAGCCAAGATAGGGTAAGCTACGAGCAGTACTTC
>TRBD2|TRBV29-1|TRBJ2-1|.
CSSRIGGDNEQFF
TGCAGCTCTCGTATCGGGGGGGACAATGAGCAGTTCTTC
>.|TRBV19|TRBJ1-5|few
CATRLRGNQPQHF
TGTGCCACCAGACTCCGGGGAAATCAGCCCCAGCATTTT
>.|TRBV7-2|TRBJ2-7|.
CASSLEVPTGQYF
TGTGCCAGCAGCTTAGAGGTCCCCACTGGGCAGTACTTC
>.|TRBV11-2|TRBJ2-2|few
CASSSLAGTNTGELFF
TGTGCCAGCAGCTCCCTAGCCGGGACGAACACCGGGGAGCTGTTTTTT
>.|TRBV6-2/TRBV6-3|TRBJ2-1|.
CASSYNGGSYNEQFF
TGTGCCAGCAGTTATAATGGGGGGTCCTACAATGAGCAGTTCTTC
>.|TRBV7-9|TRBJ2-1|.
CASSPPRDTSSYNEQFF
TGTGCCAGCAGCCCCCCGAGGGACACTAGCTCCTACAATGAGCAGTTCTTC
>.|TRBV5-1|TRBJ1-1|many
CASSLDGGTEAFF
TGCGCCAGCAGCTTGGACGGTGGCACTGAAGCTTTCTTT
>.|TRBV7-2|TRBJ1-1|few
CASSPRQNMNTEAFF
TGTGCCAGCAGCCCCCGACAGAACATGAACACTGAAGCTTTCTTT
>.|TRBV4-3|TRBJ2-1|many
CASSPLVYYNEQFF
TGCGCCAGCAGCCCTCTTGTTTACTACAATGAGCAGTTCTTC
>.|TRBV12-3/TRBV12-4|TRBJ1-1|few
CASSPYGREAFF
TGTGCCAGCAGTCCCTACGGGCGCGAAGCTTTCTTT
>TRBD2|TRBV20-1|TRBJ2-5|.
CSAQLAVMRGWETQYF
TGCAGTGCTCAGCTAGCGGTCATGAGGGGTTGGGAGACCCAGTACTTC
>.|TRBV10-3|TRBJ2-6|.
CASSGTLTSGANVLTF
TGTGCCTCGTCCGGGACACTAACCTCTGGGGCCAACGTCCTGACTTTC
>TRBD2|TRBV6-1|TRBJ2-1|few
CASTVLAGGVLEQFF
TGTGCCAGCACCGTACTAGCGGGAGGGGTGCTTGAGCAGTTCTTC
>TRBD1|TRBV20-1|TRBJ1-1|many
CSAAGQPLGTEAFF
TGCAGTGCTGCGGGACAGCCCCTCGGGACTGAAGCTTTCTTT
>TRBD1|TRBV7-3|TRBJ2-1|.
CASSPGTGDTIRHEQFF
TGTGCCAGCAGCCCCGGGACAGGGGACACGATTCGACATGAGCAGTTCTTC
>.|TRBV20-1|TRBJ1-4|.
CSARTVGETNEKLFF
TGCAGTGCTCGGACCGTGGGCGAAACTAATGAAAAACTGTTTTTT
>TRBD1|TRBV2|TRBJ2-7|.
CASSIGPGQGFYGQYF
TGTGCCAGCAGTATTGGACCGGGACAGGGGTTCTACGGGCAGTACTTC
>TRBD1|TRBV20-1|TRBJ2-7|few
CSASRDRAIREQYF
TGCAGTGCTAGCCGGGACAGGGCGATTCGGGAGCAGTACTTC
>TRBD2|TRBV20-1|TRBJ2-3|many
CSARDSGRAPDTQYF
TGCAGTGCTAGAGACAGCGGGAGGGCCCCAGATACGCAGTATTTT
>TRBD2|TRBV5-1|TRBJ2-1|few
CASSLGLDSYNEQFF
TGCGCCAGCAGCCTCGGACTAGACTCCTACAATGAGCAGTTCTTC
>TRBD1|TRBV12-3/TRBV12-4|TRBJ1-6|few
CASRGGGDTSPLHF
TGTGCCAGCAGAGGGGGCGGTGATACTTCACCCCTCCACTTT
>.|TRBV7-2|TRBJ2-7|.
CASSPRRGPPYEQYF
TGTGCCAGCAGCCCCCGTCGGGGACCTCCCTACGAGCAGTACTTC
>TRBD1|TRBV15|TRBJ2-5|many
CATSRYRGQGQETQYF
TGTGCCACCAGCAGATACAGGGGGCAGGGACAAGAGACCCAGTACTTC
>.|TRBV7-9|TRBJ1-2|few
CASSFPVENYGYTF
TGTGCCAGCAGCTTTCCCGTGGAGAACTATGGCTACACCTTC
>TRBD1|TRBV5-1|TRBJ2-3|.
CASSLEGAQDTQYF
TGCGCCAGCAGCTTGGAGGGGGCTCAGGATACGCAGTATTTT
>.|TRBV6-2/TRBV6-3|TRBJ2-7|.
CASSSVRQAYEQYF
TGTGCCAGCAGTTCGGTTCGACAGGCCTACGAGCAGTACTTC
>.|TRBV5-6|TRBJ2-2|few
CASSLRALEPSGELFF
TGTGCCAGCAGCTTGCGGGCCCTGGAGCCGTCCGGGGAGCTGTTTTTT
>TRBD2|TRBV20-1|TRBJ2-3|once
CSGRLAGVADTQYF
TGCAGTGGACGACTAGCGGGAGTCGCAGATACGCAGTATTTT
>TRBD2|TRBV20-1|TRBJ2-1|.
CSANRGTSVYNEQFF
TGCAGTGCTAACAGAGGGACTAGCGTCTACAATGAGCAGTTCTTC
>.|TRBV2|TRBJ1-1|.
CASRQALFTEAFF
TGTGCCAGCCGACAGGCCCTGTTCACTGAAGCTTTCTTT
>.|TRBV2|TRBJ2-1|few
CASRRAESYNEQFF
TGTGCCAGCAGGAGGGCGGAGTCCTACAATGAGCAGTTCTTC